The 15 T cell receptor beta chains presented below share a single source sample, sequenced in a study of vaccination effects on CD4 cells after COVID-19. Peptide-pool stimulation followed by sequencing identified expanded antigen-specific CD4+ clonotypes in the ViraFEST assay. Cultured cells yielded isolated CD4+ T cells after less than 11 days. The infection with SARS-CoV-2 (confirmed by PCR) occurred in this person between March and December 2020. It was two doses of either the BNT162b2 or mRNA-1273 vaccine that participants received. The repertoire was sequenced with immunoSEQ multiplex PCR; TCRdb's copy has only in-frame clones and lacks some. Of about 14,000 clones listed, around two thirds are singletons. These receptors are not linked to any known antigen. Specimen: CD4+ T cells from PBMCs cultured with HCoV-NL63 spike peptides, collected after COVID-19 vaccination. All receptors derive from a human donor who had a prior SARS-CoV-2 infection.

The chain has TRBV9 and TRBJ2-1; TRBD1 might be the D (6 bases). V lost 4 bases to trimming and J lost 5 bases, with 10 bases between them. The CDR3 spans 13 residues. Germline loops: CDR1 SGDLS, CDR2 YYNGEE. For the CDR3, the DNA is TGTGCCAGCAGCCAAGGACAGCACAATGAGCAGTTCTTC. This translates into CASSQGQHNEQFF.

This clone was detected only once. The V call is TRBV5-1, the J call TRBJ1-5, with D perhaps TRBD1 (5 bases). The CDR3 spans 13 residues. Germline loops: CDR1 SGHRS, CDR2 YFSETQ. Deletions cut 3 bases from V and 5 bases from J, with 9 bases between. This chain's CDR3 is CASSSAGDQPQHF. CDR3 DNA: TGCGCCAGCAGCTCTGCGGGGGATCAGCCCCAGCATTTT.

This clone was observed a handful of times. The chain combines TRBV7-2 with TRBJ2-1; tentatively, D is TRBD1 (6 bases). The CDR3 is 15 residues long. Germline CDR1 and CDR2: SGHTA and FQGNSA. V dropped 0 bases and J dropped 3 bases, with 9 bases sitting between them. The CDR3 nucleotides read TGTGCCAGCAGCTTAGCGGGGGCCATCTACAATGAGCAGTTCTTC. Its protein product is CASSLAGAIYNEQFF.

The chain has TRBV24-1 and TRBJ2-1, with unresolved D. CDR1 is KGHDR and CDR2 is SFDVKD in the germline V gene. The V end lost 3 bases, the J end lost 0 bases, and 11 bases lay between the germline ends. The CDR3 has 16 amino acids. For the CDR3, the DNA is TGTGCCACCAGTGATCCGGCGGCAAGCTCCTACAATGAGCAGTTCTTC. This gives the protein CATSDPAASSYNEQFF.

This clone has only one observation. The chain uses TRBV24-1 and TRBJ2-3, with a weak D call TRBD2 (6 bases). Germline-derived CDR1 and CDR2 are KGHDR and SFDVKD. This CDR3 region has 15 residues. V dropped 4 bases and J dropped 5 bases, with 15 bases sitting between them. CDR3 amino acids: CATSDSRGAGDTQYF. CDR3 DNA sequence: TGTGCCACCAGTGACAGTAGGGGAGCGGGAGATACGCAGTATTTT.

V and J are TRBV7-2 and TRBJ1-5; no clear D. CDR3 length equals 14 residues. The germline CDR1 and CDR2 sequences are SGHTA and FQGNSA. V was pared by 0 bases and J by 5 bases, with 8 bases between. The CDR3 region is CASSLALGYQPQHF. The CDR3 DNA is TGTGCCAGCAGCTTAGCGCTGGGGTATCAGCCCCAGCATTTT.

The chain recombines TRBV7-2 with TRBJ1-5; no clear D. The CDR3 sequence is 13 residues long. Germline V CDR1 and CDR2: SGHTA, FQGNSA. V was clipped by 2 bases and J by 3 bases, with 5 bases between them. CDR3 sequence reads: CASSLIDNQPQHF. CDR3 DNA sequence: TGTGCCAGCAGCTTAATTGACAATCAGCCCCAGCATTTT.

In this sample, this clone turned up a few times. V is TRBV13 and J is TRBJ2-7, with D hard to call. CDR1 PRHDT and CDR2 FYEKMQ come from the germline V gene (reference sequence). The germline V and J ends were trimmed by 1 base and 2 bases, with 12 bases remaining between them. The CDR3 totals 15 residues. In nucleotides, the CDR3 is TGTGCCAGCAGCTTAGTCGGTGAAGCAACCTACGAGCAGTACTTC. It codes for CASSLVGEATYEQYF.

This clone appeared a few times. This rearrangement joins TRBV5-4 to TRBJ1-2; the match to TRBD1 covers 8 bases. Looked up from germline, CDR1 is SGHNT and CDR2 is YYREEE (reference sequence). CDR3 size: 13 residues. V dropped 0 bases and J dropped 6; count of bases not matched to a gene: 1. The CDR3: CASSLGTGNGYTF. The CDR3 DNA follows: TGTGCCAGCAGCTTGGGGACAGGGAATGGCTACACCTTC.

This chain links TRBV6-1 with TRBJ1-2, with D unclear. Trimming took off 1 base at V and 3 bases at J, with 6 bases between the two ends. This CDR3 is built from 13 residues. Germline values: CDR1 MNHNS, CDR2 SASEGT. For the CDR3, the DNA is TGTGCCAGCAGTGAAGGTGTGGACTATGGCTACACCTTC. Translating it yields CASSEGVDYGYTF.

This clone was picked up a small number of times. The chain is built from TRBV7-8 and TRBJ1-2; D possibly corresponds to TRBD1 (5 bases). CDR1 and CDR2 (germline): SGHVS, FQNEAQ. V shed 1 base and J shed 6 bases, with 12 bases lying between them. This CDR3 is 14 amino acids long. The CDR3 here is CASSLDAWGNGYTF. DNA of the CDR3: TGTGCCAGCAGCTTAGATGCGTGGGGCAATGGCTACACCTTC.

The chain uses TRBV7-9 and TRBJ1-3; D gene unclear. The CDR3 is 13 residues long. V lost 5 bases to trimming and J lost 0 bases, with 5 bases between them. The germline V gene encodes CDR1 SEHNR and CDR2 FQNEAQ (reference sequence). CDR3 sequence (DNA): TGTGCCAGCAGCCGTAACTCTGGAAACACCATATATTTT. Its translation: CASSRNSGNTIYF.

The chain has TRBV9 and TRBJ2-5; 16 positions agree with TRBD2. With 4 bases clipped from V and 7 bases from J, the junction kept 7 bases outside the gene matches. The CDR3 contains 16 residues. Germline CDR1 is SGDLS and CDR2 is YYNGEE. CDR3 protein: CASSTPGLAGGGTQYF. The DNA of the CDR3 is TGTGCCAGCAGCACCCCGGGACTAGCGGGAGGGGGGACCCAGTACTTC.

This chain connects TRBV7-2 to TRBJ2-7; the D gene is possibly TRBD1 (6 bases). V was cut by 5 bases and J by 2 bases, with 16 bases left in between. Looked up from germline, CDR1 is SGHTA and CDR2 is FQGNSA. The CDR3 has 15 residues. CDR3 DNA: TGTGCCAGCAGCAATAGTAGGACAGCAACCTACGAGCAGTACTTC. Translated: CASSNSRTATYEQYF.

The chain joins TRBV18 to TRBJ2-1; TRBD2 agrees at 10 bases. Germline trimming cut 4 bases from V and 2 bases from J; bases unmatched to any gene: 5. Per the germline V gene, CDR1 is KGHSH and CDR2 is LQKENI. This CDR3 spans 16 amino acids. CDR3 protein: CASSRPSGSAYNEQFF. The CDR3 coding sequence is TGTGCCAGCTCACGCCCTAGCGGGAGTGCCTACAATGAGCAGTTCTTC.